This T cell receptor beta chain was identified in a study of blood T cell repertoires in COVID-19. In the original workflow: Amplification of reference gene primers provided the estimated nucleated cell counts. Clones were sequenced by immunoSEQ multiplex PCR, and TCRdb holds only the in-frame ones, with some missing. The V and J calls and clone size were taken over from that table, and D and trimming were inferred from the DNA. The sample yields 250,000 to 350,000 clones, roughly 84% seen once. Trimming pared 9 bases from V and 4 bases from J, leaving 10 bases between. There are 12 residues in the CDR3. CDR1 and CDR2 (germline): MDHEN, SYDVKM.

The gene calls are TRBV28 and TRBJ2-4; no clear D gene. This TCR derives from a human donor with COVID-19, enrolled during active disease. The donor label of this sample is uncertain. What was sequenced was peripheral blood. The CDR3 protein is CARSTSKNIQYF. The CDR3, as DNA: TGTGCCAGATCCACATCGAAAAACATTCAGTACTTC. The full variable domain, in which reference TRBV28 and TRBJ2-4 provide the parts outside the CDR3, is DVKVTQSSRYLVKRTGEKVFLECVQDMDHENMFWYRQDPGLGLRLIYFSYDVKMKEKGDIPEGYSVSREKKERFSLILESASTNQTSMYLCARSTSKNIQYFGAGTRLSVL.